This T cell receptor beta chain was sequenced during a study of PD-1 blockade in classical Hodgkin lymphoma. About the research overall: The nivolumab dose that patients received was 3 mg/kg, given intravenously every 2 weeks. Findings and limits, study-wide: The baseline diversity of complete responders showed similarity to that of newly diagnosed patients. Among the patients, those starting nivolumab under 1 year after ASCT were excluded.

CDR3 length: 16 amino acids. Looked up from germline, CDR1 is LNHDA and CDR2 is SQIVND (reference sequence). With 4 bases clipped from V and 0 bases from J, the junction kept 5 bases outside the gene matches. After autologous stem cell transplantation all patients relapsed, and prior brentuximab vedotin exposure differed between cohorts. The patients, who had relapsed/refractory classical Hodgkin lymphoma, achieved best responses of complete response, partial response or progressive disease. A remark on this clone: Its antigen is unidentified.

Repertoires were generated with immunoSEQ multiplex PCR, while TCRdb's copy carries only in-frame clones and drops some. Altogether about 23,000 clones are present, around 80% being singletons, with the ten largest covering about 18%. The rearrangement links TRBV19 to TRBJ2-2, with 7 bases identical to TRBD1. This receptor was taken from a human donor with classical Hodgkin lymphoma. The material was peripheral blood mononuclear cells (PBMCs), obtained before the second cycle of nivolumab. This chain's CDR3 is CASSKRQGPNTGELFF. In nucleotides, the CDR3 is TGTGCCAGTAGTAAACGACAGGGCCCGAACACCGGGGAGCTGTTTTTT.